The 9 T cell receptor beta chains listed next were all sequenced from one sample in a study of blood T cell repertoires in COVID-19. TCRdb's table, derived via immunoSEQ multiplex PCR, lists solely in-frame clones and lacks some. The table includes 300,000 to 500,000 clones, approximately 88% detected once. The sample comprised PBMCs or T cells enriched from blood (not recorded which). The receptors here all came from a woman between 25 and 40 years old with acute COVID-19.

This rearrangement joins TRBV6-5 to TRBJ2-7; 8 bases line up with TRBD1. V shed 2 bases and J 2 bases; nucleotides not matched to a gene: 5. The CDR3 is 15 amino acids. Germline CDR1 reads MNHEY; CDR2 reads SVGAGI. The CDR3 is CASSYGTGGPYEQYF. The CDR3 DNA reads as TGTGCCAGCAGTTACGGGACAGGAGGGCCCTACGAGCAGTACTTC.

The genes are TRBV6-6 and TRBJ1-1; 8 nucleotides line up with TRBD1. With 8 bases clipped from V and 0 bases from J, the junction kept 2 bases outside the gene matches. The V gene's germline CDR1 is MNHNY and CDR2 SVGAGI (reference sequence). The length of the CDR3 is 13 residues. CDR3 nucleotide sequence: TGTGCCAGCGGACAGGGTCTGAACACTGAAGCTTTCTTT. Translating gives CASGQGLNTEAFF.

CDR3 sequence (DNA): TGTGCCAGCAGCGTGGGACATGGGGAGACCCAGTACTTC. Protein: CASSVGHGETQYF. The V and J genes are TRBV7-2 and TRBJ2-5; D is perhaps TRBD1 (6 bases). This CDR3 is 13 amino acids long. CDR1 and CDR2 from the germline V gene are SGHTA and FQGNSA. The V end lost 5 bases, the J end lost 5 bases, and 12 bases lay between the germline ends.

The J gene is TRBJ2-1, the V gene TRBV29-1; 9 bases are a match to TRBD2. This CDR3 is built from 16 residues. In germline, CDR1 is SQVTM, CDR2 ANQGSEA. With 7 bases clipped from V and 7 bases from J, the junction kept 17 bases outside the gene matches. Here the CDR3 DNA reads TGCAGCGCTCCTATGCCGGGACTAGCCCCGGGGAATGAGCAGTTCTTC. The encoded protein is CSAPMPGLAPGNEQFF.

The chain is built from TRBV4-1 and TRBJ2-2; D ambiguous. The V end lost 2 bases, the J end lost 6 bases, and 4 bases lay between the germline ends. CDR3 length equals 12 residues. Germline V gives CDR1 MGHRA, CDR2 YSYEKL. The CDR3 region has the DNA TGCGCCAGCAGCCAATTATCCGGGGAGCTGTTTTTT. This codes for CASSQLSGELFF.

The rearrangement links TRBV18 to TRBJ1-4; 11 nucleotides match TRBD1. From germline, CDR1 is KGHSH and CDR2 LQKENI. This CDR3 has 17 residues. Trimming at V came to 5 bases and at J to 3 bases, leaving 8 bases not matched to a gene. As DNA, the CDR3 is TGTGCCAGCTCATCTTGGGGACAGGGGGGACCTAATGAAAAACTGTTTTTT. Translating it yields CASSSWGQGGPNEKLFF.

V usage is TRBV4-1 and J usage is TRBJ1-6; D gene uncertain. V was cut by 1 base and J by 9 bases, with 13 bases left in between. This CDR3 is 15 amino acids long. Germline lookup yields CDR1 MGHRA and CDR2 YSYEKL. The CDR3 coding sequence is TGCGCCAGCAGCCAAGGGCTGAGCGCAGTTTCACCCCTCCACTTT. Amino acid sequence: CASSQGLSAVSPLHF.

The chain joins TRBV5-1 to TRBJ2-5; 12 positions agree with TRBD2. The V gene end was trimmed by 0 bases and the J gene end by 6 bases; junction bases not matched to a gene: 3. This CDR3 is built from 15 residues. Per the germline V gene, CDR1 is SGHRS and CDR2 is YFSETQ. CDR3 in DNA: TGCGCCAGCAGCTTGGCGACTAGCGGGGGTAAGACCCAGTACTTC. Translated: CASSLATSGGKTQYF.

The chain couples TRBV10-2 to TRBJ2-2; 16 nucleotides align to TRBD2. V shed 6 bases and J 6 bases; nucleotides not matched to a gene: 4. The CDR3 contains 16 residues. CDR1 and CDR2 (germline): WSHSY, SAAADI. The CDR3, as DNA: TGCGCCAGCAGGGCCGGGACTAGCGGGGGGGCCGGGGAGCTGTTTTTT. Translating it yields CASRAGTSGGAGELFF.